This T cell receptor beta chain was sequenced for a study of cytotoxic CD8 clonotypes in ibrutinib-treated CLL (dated by TCRdb to the early 2020s). Context from the whole study: The cohort had about a dozen relapsed/refractory and around 14 treatment-naive patients; fewer than 18 were IGHV unmutated. Every remission and progressive disease sample was obtained while ibrutinib was still being received by the patients. Partial responses were observed in roughly 24 patients and complete responses in 2; after a median follow-up of 68 months, remission was maintained in approximately 15 patients and progression was observed in roughly twelve. Of the roughly 86 people in the trial, about 27 had longitudinal samples available. Cryopreserved peripheral blood mononuclear cells were collected at three points: before therapy, at response, and at either sustained remission or disease progression. Samples at response were collected after a median of about twelve months of treatment, with a range of roughly 6 to 36 months. On average, each sample yielded 255,043 productive templates and 85,000 to 95,000 productive rearrangements.

Concerning this clone: What this receptor recognizes is not known. No quality values exist for individual bases; no much larger clone is one base distant.

The V end loses 0 bases and the J end loses 2 bases, and a stretch of 21 bases separates them. CDR1 is given as SGDLS and CDR2 as YYNGEE, both from the germline V gene. Counted from cysteine to phenylalanine, this CDR3 has 18 amino acids. Of all the DNA, just the CDR3 is kept, 54 bases in frame from base 1. Taken with the paper, the label for time point translates to: 24 months on ibrutinib. For TCR beta library preparation, 2 to 2.5 micrograms of genomic DNA were isolated from cryopreserved PBMCs. Longitudinal blood samples from CLL patients on ibrutinib monotherapy underwent high-throughput TCR beta sequencing. Patients were enrolled in a phase 2 open-label single-center ibrutinib monotherapy trial. General conclusions and limits of the study: Public clonotypes were rare and either shrank or stayed stable during treatment, and the rise in clonality at ibrutinib response reflected expansion of private clonotypes. Baseline clonality was found to be higher than that of age-matched healthy donors and was strongly correlated with circulating CD8+ T-cell counts. Sampling times were not matched between patients in sustained remission and patients whose disease was progressing, and lymph node repertoires were not examined. An increase in clonality was observed at ibrutinib response, with clonality remaining stable during sustained remission and falling back toward baseline at progression.

Each clonotype received, on average, 10x coverage in deep resolution sequencing performed on a MiSeq, where the target depth lay between 1 in 1 million and 1 in 200,000 T cells. The immunoSEQ hsTCRB Kit was used to generate the TCR beta libraries. Processing in the source paper ran as follows. ImmunoSEQ Data Assistant and ImmunoSEQ Analyzer were used for data analysis, and V, D and J genes were assigned according to IMGT definitions. Clonality, with values ranging from 0 to 1, was calculated as one minus the normalized Shannon entropy of productive rearrangement frequencies. Only overrepresented clonotypes making up at least 0.05% of the repertoire of each patient were included in the public clonotype analysis. Approximately 12 repertoires from age-matched healthy donors, obtained from immuneACCESS, served as clonality controls. TCRdb holds this immuneACCESS table with in-frame rearrangements only. Some clones are missing; in checked studies, unresolved V genes explain under half, and the rest has no known cause. V and J calls and clone size are copied from that table; D and trimming were computed from the DNA. The table for this sample lists over 45,000 clones; over 55% of them were counted only once. The ten largest clones represent roughly 22% of the sample.

This TCR was sampled from a human donor with chronic lymphocytic leukemia. The source was PBMCs, collected after 24 months of ibrutinib treatment. The chain is made from TRBV9 and TRBJ2-7, and possibly TRBD2, on 6 matching bases. Read as DNA, the sequence is TGTGCCAGCAGCGTAGGCCGAGGAGGGCTCGGTGCTCCCTACGAGCAGTACTTC. Its translation reads: CASSVGRGGLGAPYEQYF.